These T cell receptor beta chains were read from a single sample in a study of shared clonotypes between healthy human individuals. Some clones are missing from TCRdb's copy, which holds only in-frame ones; the method was immunoSEQ multiplex PCR. The table includes around 2,100,000 clones, about 95% detected once. Source material: naive CD8+ T cells sorted from blood. These receptors all come from a man between 18 and 35 years old in good health. Each CDR3 is given with its conserved first and last residue.

v_call cdr3_length cdr3_aa
TRBV6-1 14 CASSEFGDTGELFF
TRBV4-2 13 CASSQRGSYEQYF
TRBV9 15 CASSFRTGANSPLHF
TRBV5-1 14 CASSLRGRNTEAFF
TRBV5-6 16 CASSLAQDVLYNEQFF
TRBV7-9 17 CASSFTLAGVSYDEQFF
TRBV5-4 15 CASSLGTSGINEQFF
TRBV27 13 CASSLVNTGELFF
TRBV10-2 16 CASSESVASGSDEQFF
TRBV15 12 CATSQGAGEQYF
TRBV4-1 13 CASSQGLVGEQYF
TRBV10-1 13 CASSEGAGYEQYF
TRBV10-1 15 CASSESLRAGQPQHF
TRBV11-3 13 CASSPGSGGEQYF
TRBV5-6 16 CASTRTGDSYNSPLHF
TRBV5-6 14 CASSLDLGTGELFF